A single sample is the source of the 15 T cell receptor beta chains below, sequenced in a study of blood T cells in healthy people across ages (dated by TCRdb to between 2015 and 2016). The library was generated by 5' RACE. Sequencing instrument: Illumina HiSeq 2500. The second PCR ran for roughly 7 to 11 cycles and used a J-beta primer mix along with a sample-barcoded 5' primer. TCRdb reanalyzed the raw reads on its own, using fastp at Q25 for trimming and MiXCR for clone calling, and kept in-frame beta chains. When rows share a CDR3 protein, they turn into one entry using the most common DNA and genes. Within this sample are some 1.1 million distinct CDR3 sequences, with 35% to 45% of them counted one time only. Around 14% of the sample goes to the ten largest clones. Sequenced sample: blood. The receptors shown here come from a man aged 18 to 30 in good health.

The rearrangement uses TRBV5-1 and TRBJ1-5; D uncertain. Germline V gives CDR1 SGHRS, CDR2 YFSETQ. V lost 3 bases and J lost 5, with 9 bases in between. This CDR3 is 13 amino acids long. The CDR3 nucleotides read TGCGCCAGCAGCTCAATCGGGGATCAGCCCCAGCATTTT. It yields the protein CASSSIGDQPQHF.

A few counts support this clonotype. This chain uses TRBV11-2 with TRBJ2-7; D unresolved. Germline CDR1 and CDR2: SGHAT and FQNNGV. This CDR3 has 16 amino acids. The V gene lost 5 bases and the J gene lost 3 bases, with 20 bases spanning the gap. This chain's CDR3 is CASSPQHGRMNYEQYF. The CDR3 DNA sequence: TGTGCCAGCAGCCCTCAACACGGCAGGATGAACTACGAGCAGTACTTC.

The CDR3 DNA is TGTGCCATCAGTGAGTCGTCACGCCAAGAGACCCAGTACTTC. This encodes CAISESSRQETQYF. The chain uses TRBV10-3 and TRBJ2-5; no clear D gene. Germline values: CDR1 ENHRY, CDR2 SYGVKD. V lost 0 bases and J 1 base, leaving 6 bases between the germline ends. The CDR3 runs to 14 residues.

The V call is TRBV12-3 or TRBV12-4, the J call TRBJ1-2; D is undetermined. Deletions cut 1 base from V and 3 bases from J, with 6 bases between. The CDR3 runs to 13 residues. CDR3 DNA sequence: TGTGCCAGCAGTTTAGGCAGTCACTATGGCTACACCTTC. Translating gives CASSLGSHYGYTF.

This clonotype appeared a few times. The J gene is TRBJ1-1, the V gene TRBV2, with D possibly matching TRBD1 (5 bases). Germline V gene data show CDR1 as SNHLY and CDR2 as FYNNEI. This CDR3 region has 15 residues. V gave up 6 bases and J gave up 1 base, with 15 bases separating them. CDR3 in amino acids: CASRKVGEWNTEAFF. Here the CDR3 DNA reads TGTGCCAGCAGAAAAGTAGGGGAATGGAACACTGAAGCTTTCTTT. The variable domain in full, with the rest retrieved from reference TRBV2 and TRBJ1-1, is EPEVTQTPSHQVTQMGQEVILRCVPISNHLYFYWYRQILGQKVEFLVSFYNNEISEKSEIFDDQFSVERPDGSNFTLKIRSTKLEDSAMYFCASRKVGEWNTEAFFGQGTRLTVV.

This chain connects TRBV7-2 to TRBJ1-1; 9 nucleotides line up with TRBD1. V lost 3 bases to trimming and J lost 6 bases; unmatched junction nucleotides: 5. CDR1 is SGHTA, CDR2 FQGNSA, per germline. The CDR3 is 14 residues long. The CDR3 nucleotides are TGTGCCAGCAGCTTGTTTCGACAGGGGGCTGAAGCTTTCTTT. Translated, it gives CASSLFRQGAEAFF.

This clonotype was observed a few times. The chain recombines TRBV12-3 or TRBV12-4 with TRBJ2-1, with TRBD1 identical over 10 bases. Trimming took 4 bases from V and 7 from J; bases not matched to a gene: 10. CDR3 length: 16 residues. The CDR3 spells CASSSLGDRGGNEQFF. The CDR3 DNA sequence: TGTGCCAGCAGTTCCCTGGGGGACAGGGGAGGGAATGAGCAGTTCTTC.

Note on this clonotype: The junction does not match germline at one end; this may be a read error. V usage is TRBV3-1 and J usage is TRBJ2-1; TRBD2 aligns across 9 bases. CDR1 and CDR2 (germline): LGHDT, YNNKEL (reference sequence). The CDR3 length is 14 residues. The CDR3 is CASGGGAWSNEQFF. CDR3 sequence (DNA): TGCGCCAGCGGCGGGGGGGCCTGGTCCAATGAGCAGTTCTTC.

The chain couples TRBV7-2 to TRBJ2-2; no reliable D call. V lost 3 bases and J lost 6, with 11 bases in between. Germline V gives CDR1 SGHTA, CDR2 FQGNSA. The CDR3 covers 14 residues. The CDR3 spells CASSLPPNAGELFF. CDR3 bases: TGTGCCAGCAGCTTGCCTCCCAACGCCGGGGAGCTGTTTTTT.

The chain links TRBV12-3 or TRBV12-4 to TRBJ2-1, with TRBD2 matching 10 bases. V was pared by 2 bases and J by 9 bases, with 16 bases of the junction left unmatched. This CDR3 region has 18 residues. The chain's CDR3 is CASSLRTLGSGGASEQFF. Here the CDR3 DNA reads TGTGCCAGCAGTTTAAGAACCCTCGGAAGCGGGGGGGCGAGTGAGCAGTTCTTC.

This clonotype was seen only a few times. This chain uses TRBV6-5 with TRBJ1-5, with D perhaps matching TRBD1 (6 bases). CDR1 and CDR2 (germline): MNHEY, SVGAGI. The CDR3 spans 14 residues. V was cut by 6 bases and J by 9 bases, with 18 bases left in between. CDR3 loop: CASSPGRGGPPQHF. The CDR3 DNA reads TGTGCCAGCAGCCCCGGACGAGGGGGTCCGCCCCAGCATTTT.

A few counts support this clonotype. J is TRBJ1-1 and V is TRBV25-1; 7 nucleotides align to TRBD1. CDR1 MGHDK and CDR2 SYGVNS come from the germline V gene. The J segment lost 3 bases and the V segment lost 2 bases, leaving 3 bases of the junction unmatched. The CDR3 extends over 14 amino acids. The CDR3 loop reads CASSEAQGHTEAFF. The CDR3, as DNA: TGTGCCAGCAGTGAAGCACAGGGGCACACTGAAGCTTTCTTT.

The chain employs TRBV12-3 or TRBV12-4 and TRBJ1-1; D is ambiguous. The CDR3 extends over 11 amino acids. V was pared by 5 bases and J by 6 bases, with 7 bases between. The CDR3, as DNA: TGTGCCAGCAGTGCATATCCTGAAGCTTTCTTT. As protein: CASSAYPEAFF.

This clonotype was observed at least ten times. The V call is TRBV10-3, the J call TRBJ2-5; 7 nucleotides agree with TRBD1. J lost 3 bases, V lost 6 bases, and 4 bases had no gene match. Germline loops: CDR1 ENHRY, CDR2 SYGVKD. This CDR3 region has 13 residues. CDR3 residues: CAISGTEEETQYF. The CDR3, as DNA: TGTGCCATCAGCGGGACAGAAGAAGAGACCCAGTACTTC.

The chain uses TRBV12-3 or TRBV12-4 and TRBJ2-2; no clear D gene. The CDR3 contains 13 residues. The V and J ends lost 8 bases and 1 base respectively, with 8 bases between them. CDR3 nucleotide sequence: TGTGCCAGCGGATTGAGGAACACCGGGGAGCTGTTTTTT. This sequence encodes CASGLRNTGELFF.